This paragraph reports one T cell receptor (beta chain). What it binds is not known. Only in-frame clones appear in the TCRdb table, and some are missing; sequencing was by immunoSEQ multiplex PCR. The table lists more than 85,000 clones, about nine tenths of them singletons. This sample was included in a study of T cell responses to AZD1222 COVID-19 vaccine. Study in general: Pooling covered second doses at about 4 or about 12 weeks. Notes on the study in general: Baseline antibody screening turned up just a handful of seropositive AZD1222 recipients. Variant regions that are unmutated are reportedly the target of nearly half of spike-specific TCRs. Spike was spanned by vaccine-associated CD4 TCRs, with dominance at 160-218 and 743-854.

CDR1 and CDR2 from the germline V gene are MNHEY and SVGAGI. The CDR3 runs to 13 residues. The germline V and J ends were trimmed by 7 bases and 1 base, with 10 bases remaining between them. The specimen comprised peripheral blood, sampled on day 0 of AZD1222 vaccination. The genes are TRBV6-5 and TRBJ1-1; no definite D call. This TCR derives from an adult in good health. CDR3 loop: CASTETGNTEAFF. CDR3 sequence (DNA): TGTGCCAGCACAGAGACGGGGAACACTGAAGCTTTCTTT.